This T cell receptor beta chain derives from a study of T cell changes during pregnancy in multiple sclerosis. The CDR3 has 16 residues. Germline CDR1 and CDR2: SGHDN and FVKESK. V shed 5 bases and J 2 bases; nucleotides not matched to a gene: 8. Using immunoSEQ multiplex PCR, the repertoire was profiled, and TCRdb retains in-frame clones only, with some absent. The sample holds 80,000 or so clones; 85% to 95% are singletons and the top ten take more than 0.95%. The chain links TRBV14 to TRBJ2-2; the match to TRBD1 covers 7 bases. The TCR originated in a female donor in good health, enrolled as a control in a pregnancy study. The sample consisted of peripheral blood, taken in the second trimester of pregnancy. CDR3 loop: CASSYRGRPNTGELFF. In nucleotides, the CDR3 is TGTGCCAGCAGCTACAGGGGCCGACCAAACACCGGGGAGCTGTTTTTT.